Presented here are 29 T cell receptor beta chains from one specimen sequenced in a study of shared clonotypes between healthy human individuals. Method: immunoSEQ multiplex PCR; TCRdb's copy keeps in-frame clones and lacks some. The sample has millions of clones; 85% to 95% are singletons. Positive CCR7 selection of CD45RO-negative cells yielded the naive CD8 cells, and terminally differentiated effector memory CD45RA+ cells were excluded. The sequenced sample was naive CD8+ T cells from PBMCs. The receptors stem from a man in his late teens or twenties in good health. Some clones in this sample may be carry-over from other donors' samples.

The V and J genes are TRBV7-2 and TRBJ1-2; D is perhaps TRBD1 (5 bases). CDR3 length equals 12 residues. Germline V gives CDR1 SGHTA, CDR2 FQGNSA. With 5 bases removed from V and 4 bases from J, the gap between germline ends came to 8 bases. The CDR3 DNA reads TGTGCCAGCAGCCCCGGGACCTATGGCTACACCTTC. Its protein is CASSPGTYGYTF.

V is TRBV28 and J is TRBJ2-1; perhaps D is TRBD1 or TRBD2 (5 bases each). The CDR3 extends over 18 amino acids. V was pared by 3 bases and J by 8 bases, with 26 bases between. Germline V lookup: CDR1 MDHEN, CDR2 SYDVKM. CDR3 in amino acids: CASSFPEDGTRRLDEQFF. The CDR3 region has the DNA TGTGCCAGCAGTTTCCCCGAAGACGGGACCAGGCGGCTGGATGAGCAGTTCTTC.

A note on this clone: Other DNA sequences of this sample code for an identical CDR3. This rearrangement joins TRBV7-9 to TRBJ1-1; no reliable D call. The germline CDR1 and CDR2 sequences are SEHNR and FQNEAQ (reference sequence). CDR3 length: 14 amino acids. V dropped 1 base and J dropped 1 base, with 7 bases sitting between them. The CDR3 loop reads CASSLVGRNTEAFF. The CDR3, as DNA: TGTGCCAGCAGCTTAGTAGGGCGGAACACTGAAGCTTTCTTT.

The CDR3 DNA follows: TGTGCCAGCAGTTACTCGGGAGTTACGGTGACCCAGTACTTC. It yields the protein CASSYSGVTVTQYF. The chain is built from TRBV6-5 and TRBJ2-5, with D maybe TRBD2 (5 bases). The CDR3 length is 14 residues. Per germline, CDR1 MNHEY and CDR2 SVGAGI. V was shortened by 0 bases and J by 7 bases, with 12 bases between the two germline ends.

The chain links TRBV7-8 to TRBJ1-2, with D possibly TRBD1 on 5 matching bases. The CDR3 covers 15 residues. V was cut by 5 bases and J by 5 bases, with 18 bases left in between. Germline lookup yields CDR1 SGHVS and CDR2 FQNEAQ. CDR3 DNA sequence: TGTGCCAGCAGCGGCCTGGGGACGGGCATTTATGGCTACACCTTC. Its translation is CASSGLGTGIYGYTF.

The V call is TRBV15, the J call TRBJ2-5; D possibly corresponds to TRBD2 (6 bases). This CDR3 is 14 amino acids long. The germline V gene encodes CDR1 LNHNV and CDR2 YYDKDF (reference sequence). The germline V and J ends were trimmed by 8 bases and 0 bases, with 13 bases remaining between them. The CDR3 DNA is TGTGCCACCTCTTCGGGGGAGTACCAAGAGACCCAGTACTTC. Translated, it gives CATSSGEYQETQYF.

The rearrangement uses TRBV9 and TRBJ2-1; D possibly corresponds to TRBD1 (6 bases). In germline, CDR1 is SGDLS, CDR2 YYNGEE. V lost 4 bases, J lost 7 bases, and 18 bases lay in between. The CDR3 runs to 15 residues. The CDR3 protein is CASSPGKGVGNEQFF. The CDR3 nucleotides read TGTGCCAGCAGCCCCGGGAAGGGGGTGGGGAATGAGCAGTTCTTC.

The chain couples TRBV21-1 to TRBJ2-3; the table gives TRBD1 as D, unverified against the DNA. TRBV21-1 is deemed a pseudogene. CDR3 length: 17 amino acids. This CDR3 reads CASKRPRDRGRTDTQYF. As DNA, the CDR3 is TGTGCCAGCAAGCGGCCCCGGGACAGGGGGCGCACAGATACGCAGTATTTT.

This chain connects TRBV27 to TRBJ2-4; D gene uncertain. This CDR3 is 13 amino acids long. Trimming removed 0 bases at V and 14 bases at J, with 14 bases between. Germline assignment: CDR1 MNHEY and CDR2 SMNVEV (reference sequence). The CDR3 spells CASSLSSGQPEYF. The CDR3 coding sequence is TGTGCCAGCAGTTTATCGTCTGGGCAGCCTGAGTACTTC.

J is TRBJ2-7 and V is TRBV5-1; D is unresolved. Per germline, CDR1 SGHRS and CDR2 YFSETQ. The V and J ends lost 0 bases and 3 bases respectively, with 7 bases between them. The CDR3 length is 13 residues. The CDR3 sequence is CASSLGGYYEQYF. Written as DNA, the CDR3 is TGCGCCAGCAGCTTGGGCGGATACTACGAGCAGTACTTC. The full variable domain, in which reference TRBV5-1 and TRBJ2-7 provide the parts outside the CDR3, is KAGVTQTPRYLIKTRGQQVTLSCSPISGHRSVSWYQQTPGQGLQFLFEYFSETQRNKGNFPGRFSGRQFSNSRSEMNVSTLELGDSALYLCASSLGGYYEQYFGPGTRLTVT.

The chain has TRBV14 and TRBJ2-1; TRBD2 is a possible D gene (5 bases). From germline, CDR1 is SGHDN and CDR2 FVKESK. The CDR3 has 13 amino acids. V was trimmed by 0 bases and J by 10 bases, leaving 10 bases between them. The CDR3 DNA follows: TGTGCCAGCAGCCAAGAACTAGGAAACGAGCAGTTCTTC. It specifies CASSQELGNEQFF.

J is TRBJ2-7 and V is TRBV10-3; D gene uncertain. The CDR3 has 13 amino acids. The V end lost 7 bases, the J end lost 2 bases, and 12 bases lay between the germline ends. Germline V gene sequence: CDR1 ENHRY, CDR2 SYGVKD. The CDR3 nucleotides read TGTGCCATCATGGGCGGTCATACCTACGAGCAGTACTTC. Encoded protein: CAIMGGHTYEQYF.

The count of this clone is one. This chain joins TRBV4-1 and TRBJ2-1; maybe TRBD2 (6 bases). Germline V gene data show CDR1 as MGHRA and CDR2 as YSYEKL. V lost 4 bases to trimming and J lost 5 bases, with 18 bases between them. This CDR3 has 16 amino acids. CDR3 in DNA: TGCGCCAGCAGCCCCCCAGCGGGTTTACTGAACAATGAGCAGTTCTTC. Translating gives CASSPPAGLLNNEQFF.

This clone was seen once. The chain carries TRBV7-8 and TRBJ2-3, with 12 bases identical to TRBD2. The CDR3 covers 17 residues. V lost 0 bases, J lost 4 bases, and 5 bases stayed unmatched. Germline CDR1 reads SGHVS; CDR2 reads FQNEAQ. Here the CDR3 DNA reads TGTGCCAGCAGCTTAGCACTAGCGGGAGGTAACCCAGATACGCAGTATTTT. This encodes CASSLALAGGNPDTQYF.

CDR3 sequence: CASSDRLAGTYNEQFF. CDR3 nucleotide sequence: TGTGCCAGCAGCGACCGATTAGCGGGAACCTACAATGAGCAGTTCTTC. J is TRBJ2-1 and V is TRBV9, with 8 bases that match TRBD2. Germline V gene lookup returns CDR1 SGDLS and CDR2 YYNGEE. This CDR3 is built from 16 residues. Unmatched junction bases numbered 7, after V lost 3 bases and J lost 2 bases.

The rearrangement links TRBV4-1 to TRBJ1-5; D is possibly TRBD1 (5 bases). Germline-derived CDR1 and CDR2 are MGHRA and YSYEKL. V shed 4 bases and J shed 3 bases, with 10 bases lying between them. The CDR3 length is 14 residues. The CDR3 sequence is CASSLVGVNQPQHF. CDR3 nucleotide sequence: TGCGCCAGCAGCCTCGTAGGGGTCAATCAGCCCCAGCATTTT.

This clone appeared a single time. J is TRBJ2-2 and V is TRBV9, with 10 nucleotides matching TRBD2. Per germline, CDR1 SGDLS and CDR2 YYNGEE. This CDR3 comprises 16 residues. Unmatched junction bases numbered 0, after V lost 0 bases and J lost 1 base. CDR3 in DNA: TGTGCCAGCAGCGTAGTAGCGGGAGGGAACACCGGGGAGCTGTTTTTT. This translates into CASSVVAGGNTGELFF.

The V and J genes are TRBV29-1 and TRBJ2-1; 10 nucleotides match TRBD1. Germline V gene data show CDR1 as SQVTM and CDR2 as ANQGSEA. The CDR3 loop spans 14 amino acids. V shed 3 bases and J 6 bases; nucleotides not matched to a gene: 5. For the CDR3, the DNA is TGCAGCGTTGATACCCGGGACAGGGGCAATGAGCAGTTCTTC. Residues: CSVDTRDRGNEQFF.

A few counts support this clone. Other nucleotide sequences from this sample produce the same CDR3. V gene TRBV10-3 combines with J gene TRBJ1-1; the D is unclear. Trimming removed 2 bases at V and 0 bases at J, with 1 base between. Germline V lookup: CDR1 ENHRY, CDR2 SYGVKD. The CDR3 loop spans 12 amino acids. The CDR3 loop is CAISEMNTEAFF. CDR3 in DNA: TGTGCCATCAGTGAGATGAACACTGAAGCTTTCTTT.

The chain employs TRBV19 and TRBJ1-1; maybe TRBD1 (5 bases). Germline V lookup: CDR1 LNHDA, CDR2 SQIVND (reference sequence). There are 14 residues in the CDR3. V was pared by 3 bases and J by 3 bases, with 11 bases between. For the CDR3, the DNA is TGTGCCAGTAGTATCTCGCGGGGGTACACTGAAGCTTTCTTT. Translated, it gives CASSISRGYTEAFF.

This sequence joins TRBV7-9 and TRBJ2-3, with 15 bases matching TRBD2. Per the germline V gene, CDR1 is SEHNR and CDR2 is FQNEAQ (reference sequence). V was pared by 4 bases and J by 6 bases, with 11 bases of the junction left unmatched. This CDR3 comprises 18 residues. CDR3 sequence (DNA): TGTGCCAGCAGCTCCGGGACTAGCGGGAGGCTCGGTCGCGATACGCAGTATTTT. Its translation is CASSSGTSGRLGRDTQYF.

The chain joins TRBV9 to TRBJ2-6; D is unclear. The CDR3 is made up of 12 amino acids. Trimming pared 4 bases from V and 3 bases from J, leaving 2 bases between. The germline CDR1 and CDR2 sequences are SGDLS and YYNGEE. The CDR3 DNA reads as TGTGCCAGCAGCCGTGGGGCCAACGTCCTGACTTTC. Its translation: CASSRGANVLTF.

About this clone itself: Other nucleotide sequences in the sample specify the same CDR3. The chain combines TRBV6-5 with TRBJ2-5; TRBD2 agrees at 7 bases. Germline V gene sequence: CDR1 MNHEY, CDR2 SVGAGI. V was clipped by 2 bases and J by 4 bases; unmatched bases: 1. The CDR3 has 13 residues. Written as DNA, the CDR3 is TGTGCCAGCAGTTACGGACTAGGAGAGACCCAGTACTTC. Its protein product is CASSYGLGETQYF.

The chain is built from TRBV25-1 and TRBJ2-3; 9 nucleotides line up with TRBD1. Germline trimming cut 2 bases from V and 7 bases from J; bases unmatched to any gene: 1. Germline values: CDR1 MGHDK, CDR2 SYGVNS. The CDR3 has 13 residues. The CDR3 region is CASSEGQGYTQYF. In nucleotides, the CDR3 is TGTGCCAGCAGTGAAGGACAGGGGTATACGCAGTATTTT.

The J gene is TRBJ2-1, the V gene TRBV4-3; 12 bases fit TRBD2. The germline V gene encodes CDR1 LGHNA and CDR2 YSLEER. Losses at the gene ends were 5 bases for V and 10 bases for J; bases not matched to a gene: 15. The length of the CDR3 is 17 residues. The CDR3 coding sequence is TGCGCCAGCAGCGGCCTCAGGACTAGCGGGGCTGGGTCGGAGCAGTTCTTC. Translated: CASSGLRTSGAGSEQFF.

The chain combines TRBV28 with TRBJ2-3; TRBD1 might be the D (6 bases). The CDR3 totals 13 residues. Trimming pared 5 bases from V and 5 bases from J, leaving 11 bases between. CDR1 is MDHEN and CDR2 is SYDVKM in the germline V gene. The CDR3 is CASSTLRGDTQYF. In DNA, the CDR3 is TGTGCCAGCAGTACGCTCAGGGGAGATACGCAGTATTTT.

The chain combines TRBV6-4 with TRBJ2-3; 16 nucleotides match TRBD2. This CDR3 spans 17 amino acids. Trimming took 2 bases from V and 5 from J; bases not matched to a gene: 4. Germline CDR1 MRHNA, CDR2 SNTAGT. DNA of the CDR3: TGTGCCAGCAGTGACCTGGGACTAGCGGGAGGGGTAGATACGCAGTATTTT. Protein: CASSDLGLAGGVDTQYF.

The rearrangement joins TRBV6-5 to TRBJ2-7, with 9 bases lining up with TRBD2. The germline gives CDR1 MNHEY, CDR2 SVGAGI. This CDR3 has 14 residues. V lost 6 bases, J lost 0 bases, and 3 bases stayed unmatched. The CDR3 DNA reads TGTGCCAGCAGCCTAGCGGGACCCTCCTACGAGCAGTACTTC. Protein product: CASSLAGPSYEQYF.

This clone was recorded a few times. The V and J genes are TRBV27 and TRBJ2-1; D gene uncertain. The germline V and J ends were trimmed by 6 bases and 6 bases, with 12 bases remaining between them. Germline CDR1 and CDR2: MNHEY and SMNVEV (reference sequence). The CDR3 loop spans 13 amino acids. The CDR3 reads CASRPALFNEQFF. CDR3 bases: TGTGCCAGCAGACCCGCCCTTTTCAATGAGCAGTTCTTC.